The 4 T cell receptor beta chains reported below all come from one sample, sequenced in a study of blood T cell repertoires in COVID-19. Repertoires were generated with immunoSEQ multiplex PCR, while TCRdb's copy carries only in-frame clones and drops some. The sample yields 200,000 to 300,000 clones, less than 90% seen once. The specimen was peripheral blood. The receptor source for this set is a man in his fifties or sixties with acute or convalescent COVID-19.

This chain connects TRBV12-3 or TRBV12-4 to TRBJ2-5; weak D call: TRBD2 (5 bases). V lost 5 bases and J lost 5, with 6 bases in between. The CDR3 runs to 11 residues. In nucleotides, the CDR3 is TGTGCCAGCAGTAAGCGGGAGACCCAGTACTTC. It encodes CASSKRETQYF.

The chain has TRBV4-1 and TRBJ1-3; the match to TRBD1 covers 7 bases. The J segment lost 4 bases and the V segment lost 3 bases, leaving 9 bases of the junction unmatched. The CDR3 sequence is 16 residues long. Looked up from germline, CDR1 is MGHRA and CDR2 is YSYEKL. The CDR3 coding sequence is TGCGCCAGCAGCCAGCAGCCTGGACAGGCGGGAAACACCATATATTTT. The encoded protein is CASSQQPGQAGNTIYF.

The rearrangement uses TRBV7-8 and TRBJ2-3; 14 bases are shared with TRBD2. This CDR3 region has 16 residues. Germline V gene sequence: CDR1 SGHVS, CDR2 FQNEAQ. Germline trimming cut 5 bases from V and 5 bases from J; bases unmatched to any gene: 6. The CDR3 sequence: CASSLGLAGGGDTQYF. CDR3 in DNA: TGTGCCAGCAGCCTAGGACTAGCGGGAGGTGGAGATACGCAGTATTTT.

V gene TRBV7-3 combines with J gene TRBJ2-1; weak D call: TRBD1 (6 bases). Between the trimmed V and J ends, which lost 5 bases and 3 bases, there was a span of 14 bases. The CDR3 runs to 15 residues. Looked up from germline, CDR1 is SGHTA and CDR2 is FQGTGA. The CDR3 sequence: CASSRSGTYYNEQFF. The CDR3 bases are TGTGCCAGCAGCCGCTCCGGGACATACTACAATGAGCAGTTCTTC.